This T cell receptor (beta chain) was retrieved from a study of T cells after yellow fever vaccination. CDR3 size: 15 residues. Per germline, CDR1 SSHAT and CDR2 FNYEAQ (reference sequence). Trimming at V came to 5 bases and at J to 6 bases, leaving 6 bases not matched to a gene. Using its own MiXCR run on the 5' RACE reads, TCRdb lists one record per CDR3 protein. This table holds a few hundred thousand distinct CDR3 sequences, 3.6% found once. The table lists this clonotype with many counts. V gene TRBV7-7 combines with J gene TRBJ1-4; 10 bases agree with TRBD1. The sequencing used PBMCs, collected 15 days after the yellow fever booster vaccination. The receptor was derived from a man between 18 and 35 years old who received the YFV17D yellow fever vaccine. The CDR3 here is CASSAGTGEHEKLFF. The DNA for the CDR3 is TGTGCCAGCAGCGCCGGGACAGGGGAGCATGAAAAACTGTTTTTT.